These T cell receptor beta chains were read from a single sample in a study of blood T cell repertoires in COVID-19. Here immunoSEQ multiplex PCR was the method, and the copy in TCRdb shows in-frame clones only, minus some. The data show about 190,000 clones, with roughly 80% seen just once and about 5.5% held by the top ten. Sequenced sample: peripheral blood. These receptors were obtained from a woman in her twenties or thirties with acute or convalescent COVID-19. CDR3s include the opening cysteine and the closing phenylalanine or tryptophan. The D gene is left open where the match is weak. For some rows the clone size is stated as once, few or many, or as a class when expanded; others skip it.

CDR3 protein: CASRQANTGELFF; CDR3 DNA: TGTGCCAGCAGACAAGCGAACACCGGGGAGCTGTTTTTT; V gene: TRBV6-5; J gene: TRBJ2-2; D gene: NA; clone size: NA
CDR3 protein: CATSSGLAGKTDTQYF; CDR3 DNA: TGTGCCACCAGCAGTGGACTAGCGGGGAAAACAGATACGCAGTATTTT; V gene: TRBV15; J gene: TRBJ2-3; D gene: TRBD2; clone size: NA
CDR3 protein: CASSKPGGWELFF; CDR3 DNA: TGTGCCAGTAGTAAGCCAGGGGGCTGGGAGCTGTTTTTT; V gene: TRBV19; J gene: TRBJ2-2; D gene: TRBD1; clone size: few
CDR3 protein: CASSRRTGKNTGELFF; CDR3 DNA: TGCGCCAGCAGCCGACGGACAGGGAAAAACACCGGGGAGCTGTTTTTT; V gene: TRBV5-1; J gene: TRBJ2-2; D gene: TRBD1; clone size: NA
CDR3 protein: CASSLVWATGSGYTF; CDR3 DNA: TGTGCCAGCAGCTTAGTCTGGGCAACAGGAAGTGGCTACACCTTC; V gene: TRBV11-3; J gene: TRBJ1-2; D gene: NA; clone size: NA
CDR3 protein: CAWTAQPGQKQYF; CDR3 DNA: TGTGCCTGGACCGCTCAACCGGGACAGAAGCAGTACTTC; V gene: TRBV30; J gene: TRBJ2-7; D gene: TRBD1; clone size: few
CDR3 protein: CASSVYRGQTETQYF; CDR3 DNA: TGTGCCAGTAGTGTGTACAGGGGGCAGACCGAGACCCAGTACTTC; V gene: TRBV19; J gene: TRBJ2-5; D gene: TRBD1; clone size: few
CDR3 protein: CASSLLGGRDYGYTF; CDR3 DNA: TGTGCCAGCAGTTTATTAGGGGGCCGGGACTATGGCTACACCTTC; V gene: TRBV28; J gene: TRBJ1-2; D gene: TRBD1; clone size: NA
CDR3 protein: CASSGGLAGDTQYF; CDR3 DNA: TGTGCCAGCAGTGGGGGACTAGCGGGAGATACGCAGTATTTT; V gene: TRBV6-4; J gene: TRBJ2-3; D gene: TRBD2; clone size: many
CDR3 protein: CASSQTRDRHYEQYF; CDR3 DNA: TGTGCCAGCAGCCAGACCCGAGACAGACACTACGAGCAGTACTTC; V gene: TRBV14; J gene: TRBJ2-7; D gene: NA; clone size: NA
CDR3 protein: CASSLGENTEAFF; CDR3 DNA: TGTGCCAGCAGCTTGGGCGAGAACACTGAAGCTTTCTTT; V gene: TRBV5-5; J gene: TRBJ1-1; D gene: NA; clone size: NA
CDR3 protein: CASTPMSGRGGEQFF; CDR3 DNA: TGCGCCAGCACCCCAATGAGCGGGAGGGGAGGCGAGCAGTTCTTC; V gene: TRBV5-1; J gene: TRBJ2-1; D gene: TRBD2; clone size: NA
CDR3 protein: CATSRDLVGADYGYTF; CDR3 DNA: TGTGCCACCAGCAGAGATCTGGTGGGTGCGGACTATGGCTACACCTTC; V gene: TRBV15; J gene: TRBJ1-2; D gene: NA; clone size: few
CDR3 protein: CASSVGLSTGELFF; CDR3 DNA: TGTGCCAGCAGCGTAGGACTCTCCACCGGGGAGCTGTTTTTT; V gene: TRBV9; J gene: TRBJ2-2; D gene: NA; clone size: many
CDR3 protein: CASSLPGQGARGTEAFF; CDR3 DNA: TGTGCCAGCAGCTTGCCGGGACAGGGGGCGCGGGGCACTGAAGCTTTCTTT; V gene: TRBV5-8; J gene: TRBJ1-1; D gene: TRBD1; clone size: NA
CDR3 protein: CATSRDRTGYEQYF; CDR3 DNA: TGTGCCACCAGCCGGGACAGGACGGGCTACGAGCAGTACTTC; V gene: TRBV15; J gene: TRBJ2-7; D gene: TRBD1; clone size: NA
CDR3 protein: CASSGRRQGNYNEQFF; CDR3 DNA: TGTGCCAGCAGCGGAAGAAGACAGGGGAACTACAATGAGCAGTTCTTC; V gene: TRBV9; J gene: TRBJ2-1; D gene: TRBD1; clone size: NA
CDR3 protein: CASSQPREGRRNTIYF; CDR3 DNA: TGCGCCAGCAGTCAACCTAGAGAGGGTCGTCGAAACACCATATATTTT; V gene: TRBV23-1; J gene: TRBJ1-3; D gene: NA; clone size: NA
CDR3 protein: CASRNRGNYTIYF; CDR3 DNA: TGTGCCAGCAGGAACAGGGGGAACTACACCATATATTTT; V gene: TRBV12-3/TRBV12-4; J gene: TRBJ1-3; D gene: TRBD1; clone size: few
CDR3 protein: CASSDSDRSSYEQYF; CDR3 DNA: TGTGCCAGCAGTGACTCCGACAGGAGCTCCTACGAGCAGTACTTC; V gene: TRBV2; J gene: TRBJ2-7; D gene: NA; clone size: once
CDR3 protein: CASTRTGLNIQYF; CDR3 DNA: TGTGCCAGCACCAGAACAGGGTTAAACATTCAGTACTTC; V gene: TRBV12-3/TRBV12-4; J gene: TRBJ2-4; D gene: NA; clone size: NA
CDR3 protein: CASSTGQGHQPQHF; CDR3 DNA: TGCGCCAGCAGCACCGGACAGGGGCATCAGCCCCAGCATTTT; V gene: TRBV5-1; J gene: TRBJ1-5; D gene: TRBD1; clone size: few
CDR3 protein: CATQSGNTEAFF; CDR3 DNA: TGTGCCACTCAGTCGGGGAACACTGAAGCTTTCTTT; V gene: TRBV11-1; J gene: TRBJ1-1; D gene: NA; clone size: once